This T cell receptor (beta chain) came from a study of blood T cell repertoires in COVID-19. Across the study: There were acute and convalescent COVID-19 samples, and they came from the United States, Italy and Spain. PBMCs, B-cell-depleted T cells, or T cells were the source of the cDNA or gDNA that made up the material.

This CDR3 spans 16 amino acids. The germline V and J ends were trimmed by 2 bases and 2 bases, with 18 bases remaining between them. The germline CDR1 and CDR2 sequences are SQVTM and ANQGSEA. Original handling: Estimated nucleated cell counts came from reference gene primer amplification. Method: immunoSEQ multiplex PCR; TCRdb's copy keeps in-frame clones and lacks some. V, J and clone size derive from that table, while D and trimming were established from the DNA sequence. The sample carries some 200,000 clones, 60% to 85% recorded once. Sequenced material: peripheral blood. The V call is TRBV29-1, the J call TRBJ2-5; possibly TRBD1 for D (5 bases). The receptor was isolated from a woman in her sixties or seventies with acute or convalescent COVID-19. The CDR3 coding sequence is TGCAGCGTTGAATGGGGCCCTCTAGGGATACAAGAGACCCAGTACTTC. Its protein product is CSVEWGPLGIQETQYF. Full variable domain (outside the CDR3, taken from reference TRBV29-1 and TRBJ2-5): SAVISQKPSRDICQRGTSLTIQCQVDSQVTMMFWYRQQPGQSLTLIATANQGSEATYESGFVIDKFPISRPNLTFSTLTVSNMSPEDSSIYLCSVEWGPLGIQETQYFGPGTRLLVL.